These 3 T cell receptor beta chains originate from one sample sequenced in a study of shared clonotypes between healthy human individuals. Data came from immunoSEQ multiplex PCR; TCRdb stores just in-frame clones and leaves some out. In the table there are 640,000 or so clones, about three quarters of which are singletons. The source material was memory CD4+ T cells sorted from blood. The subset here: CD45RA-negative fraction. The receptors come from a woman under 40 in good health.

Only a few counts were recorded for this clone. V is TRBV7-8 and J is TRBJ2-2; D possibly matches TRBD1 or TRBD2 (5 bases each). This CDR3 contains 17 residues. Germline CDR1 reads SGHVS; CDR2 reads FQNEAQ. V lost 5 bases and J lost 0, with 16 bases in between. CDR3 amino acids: CASSPRTMGANTGELFF. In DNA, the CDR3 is TGTGCCAGCAGCCCACGGACCATGGGGGCGAACACCGGGGAGCTGTTTTTT.

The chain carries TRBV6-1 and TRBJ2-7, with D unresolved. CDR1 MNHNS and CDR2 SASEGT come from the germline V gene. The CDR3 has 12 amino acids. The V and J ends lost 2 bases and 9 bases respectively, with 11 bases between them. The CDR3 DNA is TGTGCCAGCAGTGAATCAATTGCTAGGCAGTACTTC. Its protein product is CASSESIARQYF.

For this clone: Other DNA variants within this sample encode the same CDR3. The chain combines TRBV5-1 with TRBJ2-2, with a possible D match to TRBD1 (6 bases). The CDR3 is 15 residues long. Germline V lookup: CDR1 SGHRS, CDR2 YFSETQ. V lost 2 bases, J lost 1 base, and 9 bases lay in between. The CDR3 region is CASSLGQLNTGELFF. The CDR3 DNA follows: TGCGCCAGCAGCTTAGGACAGCTGAACACCGGGGAGCTGTTTTTT.